A single sample gave rise to the 4 T cell receptor beta chains below, sequenced in a study of T cell responses to AZD1222 COVID-19 vaccine. Data came from immunoSEQ multiplex PCR; TCRdb stores just in-frame clones and leaves some out. The data hold around 150,000 clones, with roughly 90% observed a single time. The source material was peripheral blood, sampled 28 days after the second AZD1222 dose. The origin of the receptors is an adult who received the AZD1222 COVID-19 vaccine.

This chain joins TRBV18 and TRBJ1-5; D might be TRBD1 (5 bases). Germline V gene lookup returns CDR1 KGHSH and CDR2 LQKENI. This CDR3 has 14 amino acids. Trimming removed 6 bases from V and 5 bases from J, with 14 bases in between. CDR3: CASSPRGGDQPQHF. As DNA, the CDR3 is TGTGCCAGCTCCCCTCGGGGGGGGGATCAGCCCCAGCATTTT.

The chain carries TRBV6-2 or TRBV6-3 and TRBJ2-3; a weak D match, TRBD2 (5 bases). V was pared by 2 bases and J by 3 bases, with 9 bases between. This CDR3 is built from 14 residues. Germline lookup yields CDR1 MNHEY and CDR2 SVGEGT. The CDR3 region has the DNA TGTGCCAGCAGTTACATTGGAGGTACAGATACGCAGTATTTT. Encoded protein: CASSYIGGTDTQYF.

This chain connects TRBV6-6 to TRBJ1-1, with TRBD1 as a possible D gene (6 bases). The germline V and J ends were trimmed by 8 bases and 5 bases, with 9 bases remaining between them. The CDR3 extends over 11 amino acids. CDR1 is MNHNY and CDR2 is SVGAGI in the germline V gene (reference sequence). This CDR3 reads CASWGTTEAFF. DNA for the CDR3: TGTGCCAGCTGGGGGACAACTGAAGCTTTCTTT.

This rearrangement joins TRBV19 to TRBJ1-2, with 8 nucleotides matching TRBD1. This CDR3 is built from 14 residues. V shed 4 bases, J shed 4 bases, and the junction held 5 bases outside the gene matches. In germline, CDR1 is LNHDA, CDR2 SQIVND (reference sequence). The CDR3 protein is CASSTGQGGYGYTF. The DNA of the CDR3 is TGTGCCAGTAGTACCGGACAGGGCGGCTATGGCTACACCTTC. Complete variable domain (other parts from reference TRBV19 and TRBJ1-2): DGGITQSPKYLFRKEGQNVTLSCEQNLNHDAMYWYRQDPGQGLRLIYYSQIVNDFQKGDIAEGYSVSREKKESFPLTVTSAQKNPTAFYLCASSTGQGGYGYTFGSGTRLTVV.